This TCR beta chain is from a study of blood T cell repertoires in COVID-19. Study in general: The United States, Italy and Spain provided the acute and convalescent COVID-19 samples.

This CDR3 has 14 amino acids. Germline lookup yields CDR1 MNHEY and CDR2 SVGAGI. V lost 4 bases, J lost 10 bases, and 8 bases stayed unmatched. Repertoires were generated with immunoSEQ multiplex PCR, while TCRdb's copy carries only in-frame clones and drops some. The data contain more than 100,000 clones, around 84% of them singletons. Across 24 US areas, participants ranged in age from 18 to 89 years. The J gene is TRBJ2-1, the V gene TRBV6-5, with 9 bases that match TRBD1. The sample consisted of PBMCs or T cells enriched from blood (not recorded which). This TCR came from a man in his forties with acute COVID-19. In DNA, the CDR3 is TGTGCCAGCAGTTCCTCCGGGACAGGGAACGAGCAGTTCTTC. Its translation is CASSSSGTGNEQFF.